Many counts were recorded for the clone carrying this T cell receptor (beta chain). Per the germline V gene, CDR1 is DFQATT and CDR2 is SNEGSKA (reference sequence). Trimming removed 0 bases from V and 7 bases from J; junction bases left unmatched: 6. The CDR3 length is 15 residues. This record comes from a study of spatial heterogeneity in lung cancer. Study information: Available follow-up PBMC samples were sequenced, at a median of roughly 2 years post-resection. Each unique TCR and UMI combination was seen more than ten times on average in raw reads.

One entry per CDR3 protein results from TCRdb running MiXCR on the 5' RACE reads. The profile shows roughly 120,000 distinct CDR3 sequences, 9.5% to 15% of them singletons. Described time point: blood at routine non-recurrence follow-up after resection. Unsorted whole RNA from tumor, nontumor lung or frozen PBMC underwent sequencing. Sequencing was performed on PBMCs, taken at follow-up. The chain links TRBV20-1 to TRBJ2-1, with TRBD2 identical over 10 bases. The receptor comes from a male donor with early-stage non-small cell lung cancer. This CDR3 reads CSARDLLAGVNEQFF. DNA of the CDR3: TGCAGTGCTAGAGATCTCCTAGCGGGGGTGAATGAGCAGTTCTTC.